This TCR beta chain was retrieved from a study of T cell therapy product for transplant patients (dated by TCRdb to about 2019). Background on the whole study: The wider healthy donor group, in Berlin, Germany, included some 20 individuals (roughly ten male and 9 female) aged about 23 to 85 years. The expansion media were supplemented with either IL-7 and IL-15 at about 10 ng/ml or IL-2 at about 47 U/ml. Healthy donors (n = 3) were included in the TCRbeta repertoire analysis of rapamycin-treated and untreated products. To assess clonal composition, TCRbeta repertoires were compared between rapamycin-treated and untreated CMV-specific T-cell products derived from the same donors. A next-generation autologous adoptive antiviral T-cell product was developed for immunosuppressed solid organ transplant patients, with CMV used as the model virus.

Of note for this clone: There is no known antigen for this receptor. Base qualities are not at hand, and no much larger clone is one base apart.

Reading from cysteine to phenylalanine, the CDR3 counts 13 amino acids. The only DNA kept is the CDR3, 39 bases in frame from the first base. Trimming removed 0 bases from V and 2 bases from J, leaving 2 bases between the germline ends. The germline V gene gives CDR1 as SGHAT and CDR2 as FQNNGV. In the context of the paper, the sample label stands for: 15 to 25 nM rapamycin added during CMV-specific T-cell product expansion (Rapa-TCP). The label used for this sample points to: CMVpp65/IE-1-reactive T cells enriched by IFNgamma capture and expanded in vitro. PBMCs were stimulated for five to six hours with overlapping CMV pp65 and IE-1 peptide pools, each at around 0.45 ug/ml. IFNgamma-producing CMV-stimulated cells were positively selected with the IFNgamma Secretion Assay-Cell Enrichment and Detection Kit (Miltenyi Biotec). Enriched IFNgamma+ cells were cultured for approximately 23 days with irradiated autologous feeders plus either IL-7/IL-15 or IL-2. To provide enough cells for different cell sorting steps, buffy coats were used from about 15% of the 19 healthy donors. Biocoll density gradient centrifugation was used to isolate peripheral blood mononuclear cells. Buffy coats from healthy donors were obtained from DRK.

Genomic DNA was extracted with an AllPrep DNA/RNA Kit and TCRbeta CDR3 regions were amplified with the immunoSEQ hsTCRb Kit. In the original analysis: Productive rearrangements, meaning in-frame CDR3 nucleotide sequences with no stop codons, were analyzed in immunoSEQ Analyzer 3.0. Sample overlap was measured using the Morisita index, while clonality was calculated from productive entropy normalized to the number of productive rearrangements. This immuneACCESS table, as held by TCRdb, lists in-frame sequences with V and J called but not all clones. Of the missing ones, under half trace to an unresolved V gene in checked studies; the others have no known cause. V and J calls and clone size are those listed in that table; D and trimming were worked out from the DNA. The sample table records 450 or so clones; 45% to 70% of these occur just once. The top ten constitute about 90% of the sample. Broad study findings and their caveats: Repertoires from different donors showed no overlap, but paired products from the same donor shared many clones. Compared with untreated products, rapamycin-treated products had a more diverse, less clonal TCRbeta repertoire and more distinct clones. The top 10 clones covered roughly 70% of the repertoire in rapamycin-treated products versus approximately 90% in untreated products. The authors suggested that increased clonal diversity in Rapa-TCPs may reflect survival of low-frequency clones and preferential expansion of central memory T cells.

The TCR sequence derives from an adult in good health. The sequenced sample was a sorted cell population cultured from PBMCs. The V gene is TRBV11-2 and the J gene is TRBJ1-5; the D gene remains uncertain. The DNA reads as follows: TGTGCCAGCAGCTTAGATCGCAATCAGCCCCAGCATTTT. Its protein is CASSLDRNQPQHF.